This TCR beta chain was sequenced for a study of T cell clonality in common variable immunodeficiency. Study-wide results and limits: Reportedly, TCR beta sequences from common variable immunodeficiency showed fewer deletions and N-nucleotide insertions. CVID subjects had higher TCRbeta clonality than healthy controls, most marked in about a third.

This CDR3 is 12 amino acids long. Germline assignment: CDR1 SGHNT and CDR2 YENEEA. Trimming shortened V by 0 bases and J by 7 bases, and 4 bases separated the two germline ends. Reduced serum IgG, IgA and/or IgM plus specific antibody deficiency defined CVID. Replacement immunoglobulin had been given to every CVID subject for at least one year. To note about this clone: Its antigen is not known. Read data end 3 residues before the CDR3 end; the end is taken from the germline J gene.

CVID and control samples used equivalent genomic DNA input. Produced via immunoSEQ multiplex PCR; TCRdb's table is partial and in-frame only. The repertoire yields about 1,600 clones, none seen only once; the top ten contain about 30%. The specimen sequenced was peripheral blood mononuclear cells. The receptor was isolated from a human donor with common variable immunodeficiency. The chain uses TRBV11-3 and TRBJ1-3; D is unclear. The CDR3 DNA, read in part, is TGTGCCAGCAGCTTAGAAGGGAACACC. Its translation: CASSLEGNT. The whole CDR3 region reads CASSLEGNTIYF.